These 32 T cell receptor beta chains share one sample of origin, sequenced in a study of PD-1 blockade in classical Hodgkin lymphoma. Relapses following autologous stem cell transplantation were seen in all patients, with brentuximab vedotin exposure varying. Clones were read by immunoSEQ multiplex PCR, and TCRdb kept only the in-frame ones, dropping some. The sample contains 20,000 to 30,000 clones, roughly 78% of which appear only once. This specimen consisted of peripheral blood mononuclear cells (PBMCs), obtained before the second cycle of nivolumab. These receptors all stem from a human donor with classical Hodgkin lymphoma.

This clone was seen more than once but under ten times. The CDR3 is CASSIGTSGDQETQYF. CDR3 DNA: TGTGCCAGTAGTATAGGAACTAGCGGGGATCAAGAGACCCAGTACTTC. The chain has TRBV19 and TRBJ2-5; 10 bases line up with TRBD2. V shed 1 base and J 2 bases; nucleotides not matched to a gene: 4. Germline CDR1 reads LNHDA; CDR2 reads SQIVND (reference sequence). The CDR3 runs to 16 residues.

The V and J genes are TRBV6-5 and TRBJ2-7; no reliable D call. CDR1 and CDR2 from the germline V gene are MNHEY and SVGAGI. V was pared by 7 bases and J by 0 bases, with 13 bases between. The CDR3 runs 14 residues. The CDR3 is CASTGPESSYEQYF. In nucleotides, the CDR3 is TGTGCCAGCACCGGACCGGAGAGCTCCTACGAGCAGTACTTC.

V gene TRBV28 combines with J gene TRBJ2-7, with D possibly TRBD2 on 5 matching bases. The CDR3 has 12 residues. With 7 bases removed from V and 7 bases from J, the gap between germline ends came to 14 bases. Looked up from germline, CDR1 is MDHEN and CDR2 is SYDVKM. The CDR3: CASNPPRGEQYF. The DNA for the CDR3 is TGTGCCAGCAACCCCCCCCGCGGGGAGCAGTACTTC. The variable domain in full, completed from reference TRBV28 and TRBJ2-7, reads DVKVTQSSRYLVKRTGEKVFLECVQDMDHENMFWYRQDPGLGLRLIYFSYDVKMKEKGDIPEGYSVSREKKERFSLILESASTNQTSMYLCASNPPRGEQYFGPGTRLTVT.

The J gene is TRBJ2-3, the V gene TRBV7-9, with D possibly matching TRBD1 (6 bases). Trimming left V 0 bases short and J 7 bases short, with 11 bases between. CDR3 size: 14 residues. Germline assignment: CDR1 SEHNR and CDR2 FQNEAQ (reference sequence). CDR3 amino acids: CASSLADRPYTQYF. DNA for the CDR3: TGTGCCAGCAGCTTAGCGGACAGACCCTATACGCAGTATTTT.

This chain connects TRBV2 to TRBJ1-2; 8 bases fit TRBD1. The trim removed 7 bases at V and 5 bases at J, leaving 18 bases unmatched. The V gene's germline CDR1 is SNHLY and CDR2 FYNNEI. This CDR3 contains 17 residues. The CDR3 coding sequence is TGTGCCAGCAATGGACAGGGTACCATAGAATTTCCGTATGGCTACACCTTC. It yields the protein CASNGQGTIEFPYGYTF.

The chain is built from TRBV28 and TRBJ1-5, with D possibly being TRBD1 (5 bases). The CDR3 is 16 amino acids. With 6 bases removed from V and 3 bases from J, the gap between germline ends came to 18 bases. CDR1 and CDR2 from the germline V gene are MDHEN and SYDVKM. DNA for the CDR3: TGTGCCAGCAGGGGGCGGGATTGGACTCACAATCAGCCCCAGCATTTT. Residues: CASRGRDWTHNQPQHF.

This clone was detected once. The chain has TRBV30 and TRBJ2-7, with TRBD2 as a possible D gene (5 bases). The CDR3 covers 12 residues. The germline CDR1 and CDR2 sequences are GTSNPN and SVGIG (reference sequence). Trimming pared 0 bases from V and 6 bases from J, leaving 9 bases between. The CDR3 DNA is TGTGCCTGGAGTGTACGAGGGTTCGAGCAGTACTTC. Translated: CAWSVRGFEQYF.

Here the CDR3 DNA reads TGTGCCAGCAGCTTCGGGGACAGGGGCCTTCGGTCTGGAAACACCATATATTTT. It specifies CASSFGDRGLRSGNTIYF. The chain uses TRBV5-6 and TRBJ1-3; 10 bases match TRBD1. The CDR3 has 18 residues. The germline gives CDR1 SGHDT, CDR2 YYEEEE. With V trimmed by 2 bases and J by 1 base, 9 bases remained unmatched.

The rearrangement joins TRBV4-1 to TRBJ2-5; no clear D. Trimming took off 4 bases at V and 4 bases at J, with 16 bases between the two ends. In germline, CDR1 is MGHRA, CDR2 YSYEKL. The CDR3 is 15 residues long. The CDR3 DNA sequence: TGCGCCAGCAGCCCCAGACCCCTCGAGCGAGAGACCCAGTACTTC. It translates to CASSPRPLERETQYF.

This chain uses TRBV6-1 with TRBJ1-2; a weak D match, TRBD1 (6 bases). Trimming took 2 bases from V and 4 from J, leaving 17 bases between them. Per germline, CDR1 MNHNS and CDR2 SASEGT. The CDR3 is made up of 16 amino acids. The CDR3 region is CASSESVSGASYGYTF. The CDR3 nucleotides are TGTGCCAGCAGTGAATCAGTATCAGGGGCCAGCTATGGCTACACCTTC.

This clone was seen just once. The chain joins TRBV7-9 to TRBJ1-1; TRBD1 is a possible D gene (5 bases). Germline CDR1 reads SEHNR; CDR2 reads FQNEAQ (reference sequence). The CDR3 is 15 amino acids. V lost 2 bases and J 3 bases, leaving 13 bases between the germline ends. The CDR3 DNA sequence: TGTGCCAGCAGCTTAACAGGTCGCGGGGACACTGAAGCTTTCTTT. Amino acids: CASSLTGRGDTEAFF.

The chain is built from TRBV7-9 and TRBJ1-2, with D possibly being TRBD1 (5 bases). CDR1 and CDR2 from the germline V gene are SEHNR and FQNEAQ (reference sequence). The CDR3 length is 15 residues. V was cut by 4 bases and J by 1 base, with 13 bases left in between. The CDR3 spells CASSSYRGDNYGYTF. The CDR3 nucleotides are TGTGCCAGCAGCTCTTACCGGGGGGATAACTATGGCTACACCTTC.

The chain couples TRBV6-5 to TRBJ1-2, with D unclear. The CDR3 is made up of 11 amino acids. Germline V CDR1 and CDR2: MNHEY, SVGAGI. V was cut by 7 bases and J by 8 bases, with 11 bases left in between. CDR3 protein: CASNSEGGYTF. Written as DNA, the CDR3 is TGTGCCAGCAATTCGGAAGGGGGCTACACCTTC.

V gene TRBV30 combines with J gene TRBJ2-1; 12 positions agree with TRBD1. V gave up 0 bases and J gave up 2 bases; unmatched junction bases: 2. The CDR3 runs to 16 residues. The germline gives CDR1 GTSNPN, CDR2 SVGIG (reference sequence). The CDR3 region has the DNA TGTGCCTGGAGTGTACGGGACAGGGGGCCCTACAATGAGCAGTTCTTC. Protein sequence: CAWSVRDRGPYNEQFF.

The rearrangement uses TRBV19 and TRBJ1-3, with unresolved D. Looked up from germline, CDR1 is LNHDA and CDR2 is SQIVND (reference sequence). The V and J ends lost 3 bases and 0 bases respectively, with 9 bases between them. The CDR3 extends over 15 amino acids. The CDR3 DNA follows: TGTGCCAGTAGTATTGATGCGGACTCTGGAAACACCATATATTTT. It codes for CASSIDADSGNTIYF.

The chain is built from TRBV6-4 and TRBJ2-6, with 8 bases lining up with TRBD2. The CDR3 is 16 amino acids. Germline CDR1 reads MRHNA; CDR2 reads SNTAGT. V gave up 2 bases and J gave up 0 bases; unmatched junction bases: 0. The CDR3 reads CASSDSGGSGANVLTF. In DNA, the CDR3 is TGTGCCAGCAGTGACAGCGGGGGCTCTGGGGCCAACGTCCTGACTTTC.

The chain carries TRBV6-5 and TRBJ1-6; D is undetermined. The CDR3 sequence is 15 residues long. The germline V gene encodes CDR1 MNHEY and CDR2 SVGAGI. With 0 bases removed from V and 10 bases from J, the gap between germline ends came to 13 bases. The CDR3 loop is CASSYSASLDSPLHF. CDR3 DNA sequence: TGTGCCAGCAGTTACTCGGCCAGCCTTGACTCACCCCTCCACTTT.

This sequence joins TRBV27 and TRBJ1-2, with TRBD1 identical over 11 bases. Germline loops: CDR1 MNHEY, CDR2 SMNVEV (reference sequence). The V segment lost 6 bases and the J segment 4 bases; nucleotides outside the gene matches: 1. This CDR3 has 13 amino acids. DNA for the CDR3: TGTGCCAGCAGGGACAGGGGGCTCTATGGCTACACCTTC. It encodes CASRDRGLYGYTF.

This chain links TRBV7-6 with TRBJ2-7; maybe TRBD1 (6 bases). Trimming cost V 5 bases and J 6 bases, with 17 bases left between them. Germline CDR1 SGHVS, CDR2 FNYEAQ. The CDR3 sequence is 14 residues long. The CDR3 DNA follows: TGTGCCAGCAGCCTCCGTCGAGAAGGGGGCGAGCAGTACTTC. Its translation: CASSLRREGGEQYF.

CDR3 residues: CASSARWSGSNQPQHF. The CDR3 DNA sequence: TGCGCCAGCAGCGCACGGTGGTCCGGGAGCAATCAGCCCCAGCATTTT. This chain links TRBV5-1 with TRBJ1-5; D gene unclear. Per germline, CDR1 SGHRS and CDR2 YFSETQ. This CDR3 has 16 residues. Trimming cost V 4 bases and J 1 base, with 15 bases left between them. The full variable domain, its missing parts supplied by reference TRBV5-1 and TRBJ1-5, is KAGVTQTPRYLIKTRGQQVTLSCSPISGHRSVSWYQQTPGQGLQFLFEYFSETQRNKGNFPGRFSGRQFSNSRSEMNVSTLELGDSALYLCASSARWSGSNQPQHFGDGTRLSIL.

This chain links TRBV11-2 with TRBJ1-2, with TRBD1 matching over 10 bases. The CDR3 totals 13 residues. Unmatched junction bases numbered 3, after V lost 5 bases and J lost 6 bases. CDR1 is SGHAT and CDR2 is FQNNGV in the germline V gene. CDR3 region: CASSPGQGNGYTF. DNA for the CDR3: TGTGCCAGCAGCCCGGGACAGGGGAATGGCTACACCTTC.

In regard to this clone: A read error may account for a junction end that differs from germline. The gene calls are TRBV5-8 and TRBJ2-1; either TRBD1 or TRBD2 may supply D (5 bases each). The CDR3 runs 14 residues. Germline CDR1 and CDR2: SGHTS and YDEGEE. This CDR3 reads CASSQRTGRGEQFF. The CDR3 DNA is TGCGCCAGCAGCCAACGGACGGGACGAGGGGAGCAGTTCTTC.

This chain uses TRBV7-3 with TRBJ2-3, with TRBD2 matching 10 bases. J gave up 8 bases and V 1 base, and 9 bases lay outside the gene matches. This CDR3 spans 16 amino acids. Looked up from germline, CDR1 is SGHTA and CDR2 is FQGTGA. The CDR3 coding sequence is TGTGCCAGCAGCTTAAGCCCAGCGGGGGGGCCGGTTACGCAGTATTTT. It yields the protein CASSLSPAGGPVTQYF.

The chain recombines TRBV2 with TRBJ2-3; 7 positions match TRBD2. This CDR3 has 11 amino acids. Losses at the gene ends were 5 bases for V and 14 bases for J; bases not matched to a gene: 7. CDR1 and CDR2 from the germline V gene are SNHLY and FYNNEI. The CDR3 region has the DNA TGTGCCAGCAGTAGGGCGGGCGGGGGGTATTTT. This sequence encodes CASSRAGGGYF.

The chain links TRBV6-1 to TRBJ1-5; the D gene is possibly TRBD1 (6 bases). Germline-derived CDR1 and CDR2 are MNHNS and SASEGT. This CDR3 spans 12 amino acids. The ends were cut back, 4 bases at V and 7 bases at J, with 8 bases in the middle. The CDR3 sequence is CASSVRGQPQHF. As DNA, the CDR3 is TGTGCCAGCAGTGTGAGGGGGCAGCCCCAGCATTTT.

This clone was counted only a few times. The chain combines TRBV2 with TRBJ1-2; TRBD1 is a possible D gene (5 bases). V was shortened by 0 bases and J by 8 bases, with 13 bases between the two germline ends. CDR1 and CDR2 (germline): SNHLY, FYNNEI. This CDR3 has 14 residues. The CDR3 protein is CASSEAGRGKGYTF. CDR3 DNA: TGTGCCAGCAGTGAAGCGGGGAGGGGTAAAGGCTACACCTTC.

The chain links TRBV16 to TRBJ1-4; a possible D gene is TRBD1 (6 bases). The length of the CDR3 is 13 residues. Trimming shortened V by 7 bases and J by 9 bases, and 15 bases separated the two germline ends. Germline CDR1 and CDR2: KGHSY and FQNENV. The CDR3 here is CASIPGRGQKLFF. The CDR3 nucleotides read TGTGCCAGCATCCCAGGCCGGGGGCAAAAACTGTTTTTT.

This clone was picked up a small number of times. The chain combines TRBV19 with TRBJ1-4; maybe TRBD1 (5 bases). The CDR3 has 14 amino acids. Trimming cost V 5 bases and J 8 bases, with 15 bases left between them. The V gene's germline CDR1 is LNHDA and CDR2 SQIVND (reference sequence). This CDR3 reads CASSLGASGEKLFF. CDR3 coding DNA: TGTGCCAGTAGTCTCGGGGCCTCGGGGGAAAAACTGTTTTTT. The complete variable domain, with remaining parts taken from reference TRBV19 and TRBJ1-4, reads DGGITQSPKYLFRKEGQNVTLSCEQNLNHDAMYWYRQDPGQGLRLIYYSQIVNDFQKGDIAEGYSVSREKKESFPLTVTSAQKNPTAFYLCASSLGASGEKLFFGSGTQLSVL.

The gene calls are TRBV27 and TRBJ2-7, with 9 positions matching TRBD2. This CDR3 has 15 residues. V trimming: 0 bases; J trimming: 5 bases; junction bases outside the gene matches: 5. Germline CDR1 is MNHEY and CDR2 is SMNVEV (reference sequence). The CDR3 spells CASSLSLAGAHEQYF. DNA of the CDR3: TGTGCCAGCAGTTTATCATTAGCGGGGGCCCACGAGCAGTACTTC.

V is TRBV27 and J is TRBJ1-1; D perhaps matches TRBD1 (5 bases). Germline V gene sequence: CDR1 MNHEY, CDR2 SMNVEV (reference sequence). CDR3 length: 14 residues. Deletions cut 7 bases from V and 4 bases from J, with 16 bases between. CDR3 sequence: CASTPTGGGTEAFF. CDR3 in DNA: TGTGCCAGCACCCCCACGGGGGGTGGCACTGAAGCTTTCTTT.

The gene calls are TRBV2 and TRBJ1-5, with 10 nucleotides matching TRBD1. The CDR3 contains 17 residues. CDR1 SNHLY and CDR2 FYNNEI come from the germline V gene. V dropped 4 bases and J dropped 0; count of bases not matched to a gene: 6. The CDR3 region is CASSGTGGGYSNQPQHF. Written as DNA, the CDR3 is TGTGCCAGCAGTGGGACAGGGGGAGGATATAGCAATCAGCCCCAGCATTTT.

The chain couples TRBV28 to TRBJ1-5; the D is unclear. CDR1 MDHEN and CDR2 SYDVKM come from the germline V gene. This CDR3 is built from 16 residues. V lost 2 bases, J lost 0 bases, and 11 bases lay in between. The CDR3 DNA sequence: TGTGCCAGCAGTTTAAGGGCAGGCTATAGCAATCAGCCCCAGCATTTT. Amino acids: CASSLRAGYSNQPQHF.